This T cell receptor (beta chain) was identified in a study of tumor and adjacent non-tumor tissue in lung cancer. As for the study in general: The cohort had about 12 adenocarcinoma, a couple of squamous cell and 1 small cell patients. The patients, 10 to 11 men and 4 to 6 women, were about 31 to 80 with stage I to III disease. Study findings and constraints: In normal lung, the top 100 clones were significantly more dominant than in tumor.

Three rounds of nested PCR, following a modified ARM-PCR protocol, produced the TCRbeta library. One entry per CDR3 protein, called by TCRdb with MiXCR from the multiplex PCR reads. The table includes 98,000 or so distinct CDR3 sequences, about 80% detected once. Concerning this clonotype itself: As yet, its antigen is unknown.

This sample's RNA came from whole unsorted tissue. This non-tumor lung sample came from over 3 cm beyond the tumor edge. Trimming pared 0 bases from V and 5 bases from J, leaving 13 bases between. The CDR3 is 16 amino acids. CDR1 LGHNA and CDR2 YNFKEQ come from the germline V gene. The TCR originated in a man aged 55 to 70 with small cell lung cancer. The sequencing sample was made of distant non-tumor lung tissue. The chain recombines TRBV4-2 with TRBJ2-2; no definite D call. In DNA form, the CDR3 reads TGTGCCAGCAGCCAAGATTTGAGAGGCAAGACCGGGGAGCTGTTTTTT. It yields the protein CASSQDLRGKTGELFF.